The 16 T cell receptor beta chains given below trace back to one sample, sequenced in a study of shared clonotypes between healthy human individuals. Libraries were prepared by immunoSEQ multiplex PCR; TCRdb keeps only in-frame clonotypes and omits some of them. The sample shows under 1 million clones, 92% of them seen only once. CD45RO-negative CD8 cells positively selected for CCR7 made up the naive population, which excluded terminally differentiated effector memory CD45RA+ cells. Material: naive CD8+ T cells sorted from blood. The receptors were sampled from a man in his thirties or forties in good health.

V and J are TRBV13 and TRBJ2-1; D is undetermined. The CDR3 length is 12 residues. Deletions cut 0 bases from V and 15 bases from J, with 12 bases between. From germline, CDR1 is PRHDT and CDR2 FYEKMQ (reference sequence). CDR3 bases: TGTGCCAGCAGCTTAGGGTCCATCGGCACGTTCTTC. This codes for CASSLGSIGTFF.

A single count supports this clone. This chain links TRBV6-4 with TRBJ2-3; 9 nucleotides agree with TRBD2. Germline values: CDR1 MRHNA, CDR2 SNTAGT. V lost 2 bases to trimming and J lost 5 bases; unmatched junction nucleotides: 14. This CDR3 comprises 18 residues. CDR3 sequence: CASSDNPRVAGDGDTQYF. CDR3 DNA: TGTGCCAGCAGTGACAACCCCCGAGTAGCGGGAGACGGAGATACGCAGTATTTT.

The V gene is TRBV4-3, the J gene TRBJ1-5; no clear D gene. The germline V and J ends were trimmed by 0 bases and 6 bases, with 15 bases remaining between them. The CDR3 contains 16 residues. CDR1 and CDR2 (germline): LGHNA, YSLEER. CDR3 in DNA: TGCGCCAGCAGCCAAGAGTGGTCCGACTCCCGTCAGCCCCAGCATTTT. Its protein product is CASSQEWSDSRQPQHF.

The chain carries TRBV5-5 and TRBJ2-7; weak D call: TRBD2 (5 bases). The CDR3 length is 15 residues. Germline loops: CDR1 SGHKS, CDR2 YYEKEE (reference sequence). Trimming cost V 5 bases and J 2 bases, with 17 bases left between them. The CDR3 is CASSIGGLLAYEQYF. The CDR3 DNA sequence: TGTGCCAGCAGTATCGGCGGGTTACTGGCCTACGAGCAGTACTTC.

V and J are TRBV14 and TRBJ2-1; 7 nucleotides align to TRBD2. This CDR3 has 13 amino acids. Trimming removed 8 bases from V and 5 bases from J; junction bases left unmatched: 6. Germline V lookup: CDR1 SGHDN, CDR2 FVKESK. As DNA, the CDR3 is TGTGCCAGCGGGGGGGTACATAACAATGAGCAGTTCTTC. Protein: CASGGVHNNEQFF.

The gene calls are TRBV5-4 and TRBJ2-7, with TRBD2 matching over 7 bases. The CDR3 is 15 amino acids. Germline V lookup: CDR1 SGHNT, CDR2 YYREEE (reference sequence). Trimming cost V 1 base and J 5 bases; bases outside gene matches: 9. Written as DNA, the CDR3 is TGTGCCAGCAGCTTGTCGGGGGGAGGGCCCCACGAGCAGTACTTC. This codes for CASSLSGGGPHEQYF. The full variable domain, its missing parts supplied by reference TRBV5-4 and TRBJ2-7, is ETGVTQSPTHLIKTRGQQVTLRCSSQSGHNTVSWYQQALGQGPQFIFQYYREEENGRGNFPPRFSGLQFPNYSSELNVNALELDDSALYLCASSLSGGGPHEQYFGPGTRLTVT.

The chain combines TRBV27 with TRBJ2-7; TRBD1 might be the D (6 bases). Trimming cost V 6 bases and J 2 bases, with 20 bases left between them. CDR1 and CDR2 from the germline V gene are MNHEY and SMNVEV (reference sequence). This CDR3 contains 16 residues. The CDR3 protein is CASSLGMGASTYEQYF. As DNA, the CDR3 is TGTGCCAGCAGCCTGGGGATGGGGGCGTCAACCTACGAGCAGTACTTC.

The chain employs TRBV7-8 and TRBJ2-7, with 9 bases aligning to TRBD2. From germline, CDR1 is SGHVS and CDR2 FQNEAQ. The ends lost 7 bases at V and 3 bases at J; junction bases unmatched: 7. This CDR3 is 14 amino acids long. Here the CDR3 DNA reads TGTGCCAGCAAACCCGCTAGCGGGAACTACGAGCAGTACTTC. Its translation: CASKPASGNYEQYF.

CDR3 nucleotide sequence: TGCAGCATCGGGCTAGCGGGAGGGGCGTCCCTCTACGAGCAGTACTTC. Its translation: CSIGLAGGASLYEQYF. V usage is TRBV29-1 and J usage is TRBJ2-7; 12 bases are shared with TRBD2. V lost 8 bases and J lost 3; bases outside the gene matches: 14. CDR3 size: 16 residues. Germline lookup yields CDR1 SQVTM and CDR2 ANQGSEA.

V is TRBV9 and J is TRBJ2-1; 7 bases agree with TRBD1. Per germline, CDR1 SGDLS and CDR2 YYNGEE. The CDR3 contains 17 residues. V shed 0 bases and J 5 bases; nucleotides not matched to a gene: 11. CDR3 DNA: TGTGCCAGCAGCGTAGCGCCCGCAGGGGGTGGAAACAATGAGCAGTTCTTC. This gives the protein CASSVAPAGGGNNEQFF.

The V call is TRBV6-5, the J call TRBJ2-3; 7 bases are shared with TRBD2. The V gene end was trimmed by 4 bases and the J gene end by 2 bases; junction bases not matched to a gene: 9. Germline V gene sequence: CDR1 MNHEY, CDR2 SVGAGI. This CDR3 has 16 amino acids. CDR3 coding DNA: TGTGCCAGCAGTTCCGGGGGGTTGGGGAACACAGATACGCAGTATTTT. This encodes CASSSGGLGNTDTQYF.

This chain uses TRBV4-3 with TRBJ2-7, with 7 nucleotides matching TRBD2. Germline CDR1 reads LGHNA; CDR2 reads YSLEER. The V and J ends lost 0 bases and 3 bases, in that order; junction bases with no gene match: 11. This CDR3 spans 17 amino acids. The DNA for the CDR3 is TGCGCCAGCAGCCAAGATGCTGTGGCGGGGGAGTACTACGAGCAGTACTTC. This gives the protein CASSQDAVAGEYYEQYF.

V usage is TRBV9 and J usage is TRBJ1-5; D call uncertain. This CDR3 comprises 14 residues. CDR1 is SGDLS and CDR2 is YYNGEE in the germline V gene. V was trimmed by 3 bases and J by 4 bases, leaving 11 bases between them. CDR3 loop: CASSAGSQNQPQHF. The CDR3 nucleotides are TGTGCCAGCAGCGCCGGGAGCCAGAATCAGCCCCAGCATTTT.

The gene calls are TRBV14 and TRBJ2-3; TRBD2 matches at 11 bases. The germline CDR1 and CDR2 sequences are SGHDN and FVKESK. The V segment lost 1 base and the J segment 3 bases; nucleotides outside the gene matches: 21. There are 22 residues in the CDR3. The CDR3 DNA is TGTGCCAGCAGCCAAGCCCCACCCGGGACTAGCGGAGGCTCCCTAGAAACAGATACGCAGTATTTT. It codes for CASSQAPPGTSGGSLETDTQYF.

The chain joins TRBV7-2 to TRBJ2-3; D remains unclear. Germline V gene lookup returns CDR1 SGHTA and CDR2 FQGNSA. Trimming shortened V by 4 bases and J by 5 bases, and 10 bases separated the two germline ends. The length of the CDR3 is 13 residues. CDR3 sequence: CASSSLMGDTQYF. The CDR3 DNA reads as TGTGCCAGCAGCTCGCTCATGGGAGATACGCAGTATTTT.

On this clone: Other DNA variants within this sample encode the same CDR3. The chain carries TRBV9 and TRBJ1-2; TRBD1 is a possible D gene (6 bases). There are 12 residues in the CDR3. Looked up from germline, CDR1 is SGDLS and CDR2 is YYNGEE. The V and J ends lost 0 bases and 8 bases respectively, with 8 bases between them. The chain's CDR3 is CASSVVGGGYTF. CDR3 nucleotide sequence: TGTGCCAGCAGCGTAGTAGGGGGAGGCTACACCTTC.